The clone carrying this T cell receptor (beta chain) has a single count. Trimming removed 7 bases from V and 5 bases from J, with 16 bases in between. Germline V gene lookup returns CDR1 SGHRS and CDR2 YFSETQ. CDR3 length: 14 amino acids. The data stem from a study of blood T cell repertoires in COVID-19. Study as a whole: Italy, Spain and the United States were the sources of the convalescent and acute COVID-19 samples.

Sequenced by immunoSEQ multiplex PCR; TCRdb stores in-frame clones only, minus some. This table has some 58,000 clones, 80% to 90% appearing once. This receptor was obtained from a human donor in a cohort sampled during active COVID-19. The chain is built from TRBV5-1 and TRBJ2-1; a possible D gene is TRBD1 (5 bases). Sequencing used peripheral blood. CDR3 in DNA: TGCGCCAGCGGCGTGCAGGGTTTCGACAATGAGCAGTTCTTC. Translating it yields CASGVQGFDNEQFF.